This entry lists 21 T cell receptor beta chains sequenced from one sample in a study of T cell repertoires in cytomegalovirus infection. TCRdb itself ran the reads through MiXCR, one entry per CDR3 protein. The table shows around 260,000 distinct CDR3 sequences, with roughly a quarter occurring only once. Input material: PBMCs. Receptors originate from a human donor in good health (CMV status not recorded). Some clones in this sample may be carry-over from other donors' samples.

This clonotype was seen only a few times. This rearrangement joins TRBV28 to TRBJ1-2; 8 bases map to TRBD1. CDR3 size: 13 residues. The germline V gene has CDR1 MDHEN and CDR2 SYDVKM. Germline trimming cut 6 bases from V and 4 bases from J; bases unmatched to any gene: 4. Written as DNA, the CDR3 is TGTGCCAGCAGCCCGGACAGGGTCTATGGCTACACCTTC. Its translation: CASSPDRVYGYTF.

This clonotype was seen only a few times. The chain carries TRBV20-1 and TRBJ2-7; 8 bases match TRBD2. This CDR3 has 16 amino acids. CDR1 is DFQATT and CDR2 is SNEGSKA in the germline V gene (reference sequence). The ends lost 0 bases at V and 5 bases at J; junction bases unmatched: 12. The CDR3 DNA reads as TGCAGTGCTAGAGATTCCCTCGGGACTAGTACGCACGAGCAGTACTTC. It encodes CSARDSLGTSTHEQYF.

This clonotype was counted ten times or more. The chain couples TRBV7-2 to TRBJ1-2; D perhaps matches TRBD1 (5 bases). Germline lookup yields CDR1 SGHTA and CDR2 FQGNSA. Trimming shortened V by 2 bases and J by 7 bases, and 11 bases separated the two germline ends. The CDR3 length is 13 residues. CDR3: CASSLKRQGGYTF. In DNA form, the CDR3 reads TGTGCCAGCAGCTTAAAGCGGCAGGGTGGCTACACCTTC. Full variable domain (remainder filled in from reference TRBV7-2 and TRBJ1-2): GAGVSQSPSNKVTEKGKDVELRCDPISGHTALYWYRQSLGQGLEFLIYFQGNSAPDKSGLPSDRFSAERTGGSVSTLTIQRTQQEDSAVYLCASSLKRQGGYTFGSGTRLTVV.

The V call is TRBV6-2 or TRBV6-3, the J call TRBJ2-3; D is ambiguous. With 7 bases removed from V and 2 bases from J, the gap between germline ends came to 7 bases. This CDR3 region has 12 residues. Germline assignment: CDR1 MNHEY and CDR2 SVGEGT. The CDR3 here is CASNNPTDTQYF. CDR3 nucleotides: TGTGCCAGCAACAACCCCACAGATACGCAGTATTTT.

Points on this clonotype: A much more abundant neighbour one base away suggests this may be a read error. The rearrangement links TRBV2 to TRBJ1-1; no definite D call. The germline CDR1 and CDR2 sequences are SNHLY and FYNNEI. V gave up 3 bases and J gave up 8 bases, with 7 bases separating them. This CDR3 has 11 amino acids. CDR3 DNA: TGTGCCAGCAGTGATAACAGAGAAGCTTTCTTT. Protein product: CASSDNREAFF.

This clonotype turned up a few times. The genes are TRBV14 and TRBJ1-3; D is perhaps TRBD1 (5 bases). CDR3 length equals 15 residues. Looked up from germline, CDR1 is SGHDN and CDR2 is FVKESK. V lost 3 bases to trimming and J lost 1 base, with 10 bases between them. CDR3 bases: TGTGCCAGCAGCCAGCAGGGCGGATCTGGAAACACCATATATTTT. Amino acid sequence: CASSQQGGSGNTIYF.

This chain connects TRBV4-1 to TRBJ1-1, with D unresolved. The germline V gene encodes CDR1 MGHRA and CDR2 YSYEKL. The V end lost 0 bases, the J end lost 9 bases, and 17 bases lay between the germline ends. The length of the CDR3 is 15 residues. The CDR3 DNA reads as TGCGCCAGCAGCCAAGATGGATCACCCGAACTCCAAGCTTTCTTT. Amino acid sequence: CASSQDGSPELQAFF.

This clonotype was observed many times. This chain joins TRBV7-2 and TRBJ2-7, with a possible D match to TRBD2 (5 bases). Germline values: CDR1 SGHTA, CDR2 FQGNSA. The V end was cut by 5 bases, the J end by 2 bases, with 13 bases between. CDR3 size: 14 residues. The CDR3 bases are TGTGCCAGCAGCCCTAATTTCGGGACCTACGAGCAGTACTTC. It is translated as CASSPNFGTYEQYF.

The J gene is TRBJ1-3, the V gene TRBV3-1; no reliable D call. This CDR3 is built from 15 residues. The germline gives CDR1 LGHDT, CDR2 YNNKEL (reference sequence). V lost 4 bases and J lost 0, with 10 bases in between. The CDR3 region has the DNA TGTGCCAGCAGCCCTGGACGGGTCTCTGGAAACACCATATATTTT. Translated, it gives CASSPGRVSGNTIYF.

This clonotype appeared a few times. The rearrangement links TRBV25-1 to TRBJ1-4; D gene unclear. CDR3 length: 14 amino acids. V lost 6 bases and J 8 bases, leaving 16 bases between the germline ends. The germline V gene has CDR1 MGHDK and CDR2 SYGVNS. This CDR3 reads CASSLALETEKLFF. CDR3 DNA: TGTGCCAGCAGCCTGGCTTTGGAAACCGAAAAACTGTTTTTT.

This clonotype was counted ten times or more. The chain carries TRBV6-2 or TRBV6-3 and TRBJ2-6, with 7 bases that match TRBD1. Germline CDR1 is MNHEY and CDR2 is SVGEGT. After removal of 6 bases from V and 4 bases from J, the junction contained 6 bases not matched to a gene. The CDR3 is 15 amino acids. CDR3 residues: CASRLQGSGANVLTF. For the CDR3, the DNA is TGTGCCAGCAGGCTACAGGGGTCCGGGGCCAACGTCCTGACTTTC.

This chain connects TRBV18 to TRBJ2-7, with D perhaps matching TRBD1 (5 bases). The V and J ends lost 7 bases and 3 bases respectively, with 13 bases between them. The CDR3 has 13 amino acids. CDR1 KGHSH and CDR2 LQKENI come from the germline V gene. This CDR3 reads CASCQTGDYEQYF. The CDR3, as DNA: TGTGCCAGCTGTCAAACAGGAGACTACGAGCAGTACTTC.

This clonotype showed up just once. The chain uses TRBV20-1 and TRBJ1-4; tentative D call: TRBD1 (6 bases). CDR1 and CDR2 (germline): DFQATT, SNEGSKA (reference sequence). This CDR3 region has 14 residues. V dropped 3 bases and J dropped 2 bases, with 10 bases sitting between them. Written as DNA, the CDR3 is TGCAGTGCTAGGGACAGCAGGACTAATGAAAAACTGTTTTTT. Its protein is CSARDSRTNEKLFF.

Many counts were recorded for this clonotype. The gene calls are TRBV7-2 and TRBJ2-7; 9 positions agree with TRBD1. CDR3 size: 15 residues. Losses at the gene ends were 3 bases for V and 3 bases for J; bases not matched to a gene: 6. Germline V gives CDR1 SGHTA, CDR2 FQGNSA. The CDR3 reads CASSLGQGSFYEQYF. The DNA of the CDR3 is TGTGCCAGCAGCTTGGGACAGGGAAGTTTCTACGAGCAGTACTTC.

This clonotype has ten or more counts. The gene calls are TRBV28 and TRBJ1-1; 10 bases agree with TRBD1. The CDR3 has 16 residues. V lost 1 base and J lost 4; bases outside the gene matches: 6. CDR1 and CDR2 from the germline V gene are MDHEN and SYDVKM. In DNA form, the CDR3 reads TGTGCCAGCAGTTTATTAGGGACAGGGGAGAGCACTGAAGCTTTCTTT. The encoded protein is CASSLLGTGESTEAFF.

This clonotype was observed a few times. This sequence joins TRBV15 and TRBJ2-3, with TRBD1 matching over 9 bases. Germline V lookup: CDR1 LNHNV, CDR2 YYDKDF (reference sequence). V was pared by 2 bases and J by 6 bases, with 3 bases of the junction left unmatched. The CDR3 contains 14 residues. In DNA form, the CDR3 reads TGTGCCACCAGCAGAAGACAGGGGGGGGATACGCAGTATTTT. Its translation is CATSRRQGGDTQYF.

This clonotype was picked up many times. This sequence joins TRBV7-2 and TRBJ2-3; 10 bases line up with TRBD1. Germline lookup yields CDR1 SGHTA and CDR2 FQGNSA. The CDR3 has 17 residues. Trimming removed 1 base from V and 0 bases from J; junction bases left unmatched: 4. The CDR3 nucleotides are TGTGCCAGCAGCTTAGTCGGGACAGGGGCTAGCACAGATACGCAGTATTTT. This codes for CASSLVGTGASTDTQYF.

The table lists this clonotype with a few counts. This chain uses TRBV11-2 with TRBJ1-1; tentatively, D is TRBD1 (5 bases). This CDR3 has 16 residues. The V gene lost 5 bases and the J gene lost 2 bases, with 18 bases spanning the gap. Germline V lookup: CDR1 SGHAT, CDR2 FQNNGV. The CDR3: CASSPIRDAQNTEAFF. The CDR3 nucleotides are TGTGCCAGCAGCCCTATCCGGGACGCACAAAACACTGAAGCTTTCTTT.

This clonotype has only a few counts. The J gene is TRBJ2-7, the V gene TRBV5-6, with D uncertain. The CDR3 consists of 12 residues. Trimming took off 5 bases at V and 0 bases at J, with 6 bases between the two ends. The germline V gene encodes CDR1 SGHDT and CDR2 YYEEEE. DNA for the CDR3: TGTGCCAGCAGTTCGGGCTCCTACGAGCAGTACGTC. Its translation: CASSSGSYEQYV.

This clonotype was counted ten times or more. The rearrangement links TRBV7-6 to TRBJ2-7; D possibly corresponds to TRBD2 (7 bases). The CDR3 runs 16 residues. Trimming pared 5 bases from V and 0 bases from J, leaving 17 bases between. Germline CDR1 SGHVS, CDR2 FNYEAQ. CDR3 coding DNA: TGTGCCAGCAGCCCTCTGGGAGGGGGAGGCTCCTACGAGCAGTACTTC. Translation: CASSPLGGGGSYEQYF.

The chain is built from TRBV7-2 and TRBJ2-2, with D perhaps given as TRBD1 or TRBD2 (5 bases each). CDR1 is SGHTA, CDR2 FQGNSA, per germline. The CDR3 is 15 amino acids. V dropped 6 bases and J dropped 4 bases, with 15 bases sitting between them. DNA for the CDR3: TGTGCCAGCAGTAGGGACGCGTCGGGCACCGGGGAGCTGTTTTTT. This codes for CASSRDASGTGELFF.